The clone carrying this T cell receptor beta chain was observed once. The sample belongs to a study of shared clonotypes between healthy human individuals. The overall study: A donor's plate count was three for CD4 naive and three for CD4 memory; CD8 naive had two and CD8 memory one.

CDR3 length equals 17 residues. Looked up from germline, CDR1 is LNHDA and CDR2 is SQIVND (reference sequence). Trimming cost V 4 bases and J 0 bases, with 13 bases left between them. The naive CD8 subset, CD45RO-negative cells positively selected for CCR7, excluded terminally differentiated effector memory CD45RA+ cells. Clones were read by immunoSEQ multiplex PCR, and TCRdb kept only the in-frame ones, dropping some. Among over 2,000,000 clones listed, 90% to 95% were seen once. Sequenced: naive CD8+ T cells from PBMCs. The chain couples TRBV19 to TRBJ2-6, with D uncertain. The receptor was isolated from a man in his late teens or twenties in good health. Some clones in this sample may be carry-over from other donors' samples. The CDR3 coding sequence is TGTGCCAGTAGTAGCCCGGGCCTTACCTCTGGGGCCAACGTCCTGACTTTC. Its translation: CASSSPGLTSGANVLTF.